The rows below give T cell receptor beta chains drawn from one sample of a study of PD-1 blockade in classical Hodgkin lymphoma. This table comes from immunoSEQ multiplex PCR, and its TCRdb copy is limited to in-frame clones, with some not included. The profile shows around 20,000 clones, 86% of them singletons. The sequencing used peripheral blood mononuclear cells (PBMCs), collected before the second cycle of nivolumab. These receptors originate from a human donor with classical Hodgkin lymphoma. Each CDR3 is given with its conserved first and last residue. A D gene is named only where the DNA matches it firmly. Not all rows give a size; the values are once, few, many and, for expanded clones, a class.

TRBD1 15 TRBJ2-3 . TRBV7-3 TGTGCCAGCAGCCCCGGGACAGGTCACACAGATACGCAGTATTTT CASSPGTGHTDTQYF
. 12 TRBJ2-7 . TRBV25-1 TGTGCCAGCAGTGTGGGCAGGTACGAGCAGTACTTC CASSVGRYEQYF
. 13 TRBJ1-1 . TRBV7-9 TGTGCCAGCAGCTTAATGGGGAGCACTGAAGCTTTCTTT CASSLMGSTEAFF
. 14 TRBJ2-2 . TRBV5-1 TGCGCCAGCAGCTTGGCTGGATACACCGGGGAGCTGTTTTTT CASSLAGYTGELFF
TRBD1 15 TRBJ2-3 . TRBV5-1 TGCGCCAGCAGCTCCGGGACAGGGACCACAGATACGCAGTATTTT CASSSGTGTTDTQYF
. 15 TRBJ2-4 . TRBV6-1 TGTGCCACCCGCGGAAGGGTGATGGCCAAAAACATTCAGTACTTC CATRGRVMAKNIQYF
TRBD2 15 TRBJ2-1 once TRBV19 TGTGCCAGCCGGAGGATAGCGGGGGGGTCCAATGAGCAGTTCTTC CASRRIAGGSNEQFF
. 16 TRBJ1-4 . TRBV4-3 TGCGCCAGCAGCCAAGATCACCCTGCAACTAATGAAAAACTGTTTTTT CASSQDHPATNEKLFF
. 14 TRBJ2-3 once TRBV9 TGTGCCAGCAGCTCGGAGGTGAGCACAGATACGCAGTATTTT CASSSEVSTDTQYF
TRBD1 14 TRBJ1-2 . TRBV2 TGTGCCAGCAGTGACTGGGACAGTAATTATGGCTACACCTTC CASSDWDSNYGYTF
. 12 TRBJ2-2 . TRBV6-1 TGTGCCAGCAGAGACAACACCGGGGAGCTGTTTTTT CASRDNTGELFF
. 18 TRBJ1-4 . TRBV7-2 TGTGCCAGCAGCCCGACAGCCCCAAGCGCGGCGGGTAATGAAAAACTGTTTTTT CASSPTAPSAAGNEKLFF
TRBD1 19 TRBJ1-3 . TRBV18 TGTGCCAGCTCACCACCGATTGGGACAGGGGGCTCGTCTGGAAACACCATATATTTT CASSPPIGTGGSSGNTIYF
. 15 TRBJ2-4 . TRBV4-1 TGCGCCAGCAGCAAGGGGGAGGGGGCGGGAAACATTCAGTACTTC CASSKGEGAGNIQYF
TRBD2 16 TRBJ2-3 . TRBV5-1 TGCGCCAGCAGCCCCGCAACTAGCGGGGACACAGATACGCAGTATTTT CASSPATSGDTDTQYF
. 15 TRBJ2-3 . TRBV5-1 TGCGCCAGCAGCTTAGGTGGCGGGGGCACAGATACGCAGTATTTT CASSLGGGGTDTQYF
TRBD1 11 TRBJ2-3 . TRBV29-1 TGCAGCGGTGGTGAGGGACAGGGGAAGTATTTT CSGGEGQGKYF
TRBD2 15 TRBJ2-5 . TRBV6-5 TGTGCCAGCAGTCCACCAGCGGGGGGTGAAGAGACCCAGTACTTC CASSPPAGGEETQYF
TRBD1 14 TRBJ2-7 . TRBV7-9 TGTGCCAGCAGCACCAGGACAGGACCCTACGAGCAGTACTTC CASSTRTGPYEQYF
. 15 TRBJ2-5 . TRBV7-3 TGTGCCAGCAGCTTAGATAGTACAGCTCGGGAGACCCAGTACTTC CASSLDSTARETQYF
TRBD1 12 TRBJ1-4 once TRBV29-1 TGCAGCGTTGCGACAGGGGGGAAAAAACTGTTTTTT CSVATGGKKLFF
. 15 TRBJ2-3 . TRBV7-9 TGTGCCAGCAGCTTAGGATCTGGGGGCACAGATACGCAGTATTTT CASSLGSGGTDTQYF
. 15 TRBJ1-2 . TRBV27 TGTGCCAGCCGTCCGGCCGGGGGGACCTACTATGGCTACACCTTC CASRPAGGTYYGYTF
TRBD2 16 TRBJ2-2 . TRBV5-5 TGTGCCAGCAGCTCCACGGCAAGCGGGGGGGCCGGGGAGCTGTTTTTT CASSSTASGGAGELFF
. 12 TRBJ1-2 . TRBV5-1 TGCGCCAGCAGCGGGAATTTCTATGGCTACACCTTC CASSGNFYGYTF
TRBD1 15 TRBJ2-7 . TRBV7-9 TGTGCCAGCAGCTTAGGGCAGGGGGCGGCCTACGAGCAGTACTTC CASSLGQGAAYEQYF
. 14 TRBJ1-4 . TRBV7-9 TGTGCCAGCAGCCTCCGGTCAACTAATGAAAAACTGTTTTTT CASSLRSTNEKLFF
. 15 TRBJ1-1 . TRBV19 TGTGCCAGGTCCGGGAGGGGTCACTATATCACTGAAGCTTTCTTT CARSGRGHYITEAFF
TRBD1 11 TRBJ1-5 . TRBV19 TGTGCCACCGCACAGGGGCAGCCCCAGCATTTT CATAQGQPQHF
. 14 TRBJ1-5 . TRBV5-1 TGCGCCAGCAGCTTGGCCACGGGGTCTCAGCCCCAGCATTTT CASSLATGSQPQHF
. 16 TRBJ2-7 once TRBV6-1 TGTGCCAGCAGTGGAGCCGGGTCCTCTTTCTCCTACGAGCAGTACTTC CASSGAGSSFSYEQYF
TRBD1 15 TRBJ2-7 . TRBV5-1 TGCGCCAGCAGCTCCGGGACAGGGATTACCTACGAGCAGTACTTC CASSSGTGITYEQYF
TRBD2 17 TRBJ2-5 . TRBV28 TGTGCCAGCAAGGTAGCGGGGGGGCCGGGAACCCAAGAGACCCAGTACTTC CASKVAGGPGTQETQYF
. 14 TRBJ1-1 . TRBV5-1 TGCGCCAGCAGCTTCAACGGTCAGAACACTGAAGCTTTCTTT CASSFNGQNTEAFF
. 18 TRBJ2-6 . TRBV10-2 TGCGCCAGCAGTCTCACACCCACTTCTCAAAGTCGGGCCAACGTCCTGACTTTC CASSLTPTSQSRANVLTF
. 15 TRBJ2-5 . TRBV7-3 TGTGCCAGCAGCTTAACCGGAGGCTTTCAAGAGACCCAGTACTTC CASSLTGGFQETQYF
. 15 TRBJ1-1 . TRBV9 TGTGCCAGCAGCCCTAGTGGGGGACTGAACACTGAAGCTTTCTTT CASSPSGGLNTEAFF
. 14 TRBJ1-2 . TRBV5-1 TGCGCCAGCAGCGCCAGTCCGGGGGCGGAAGGCTACACCTTC CASSASPGAEGYTF
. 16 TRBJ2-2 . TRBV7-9 TGTGCCAGCAGCTTTGGGGGGCACGGAATCACCGGGGAGCTGTTTTTT CASSFGGHGITGELFF
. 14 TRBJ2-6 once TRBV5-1 TGCGCCAGCAGCTTGGAGTGGGGGGCCAACGTCCTGACTTTC CASSLEWGANVLTF
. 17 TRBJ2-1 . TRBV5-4 TGTGCCAGCAGCCAAGATTTGGGGTTCAGCTCCTACAATGAGCAGTTCTTC CASSQDLGFSSYNEQFF
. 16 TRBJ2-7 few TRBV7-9 TGTGCCAGCAGCTTAGGAGGGATTGACGGGGTCCGCGAGCAGTACTTC CASSLGGIDGVREQYF
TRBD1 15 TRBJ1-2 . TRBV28 TGTGCCAGCAGTTTACCTGGGACAGGCTACTATGGCTACACCTTC CASSLPGTGYYGYTF
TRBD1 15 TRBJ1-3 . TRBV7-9 TGTGCCAGCAGCTTACATCAGGGGGAAGGAAACACCATATATTTT CASSLHQGEGNTIYF
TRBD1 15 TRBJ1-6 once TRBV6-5 TGTGCCAGCGGACAGACAGGGGCCCTGGGTTCACCCCTCCACTTT CASGQTGALGSPLHF
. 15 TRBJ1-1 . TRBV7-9 TGTGCCAGCAGCCTAGAAGAGACAAGGAACACTGAAGCTTTCTTT CASSLEETRNTEAFF
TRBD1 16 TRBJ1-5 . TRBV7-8 TGTGCCAGCAGCTTAGCCCTCCGGACAGGGAGACAGCCCCAGCATTTT CASSLALRTGRQPQHF
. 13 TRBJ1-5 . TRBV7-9 TGTGCCAGCAGCCTAGACGGTAATCAGCCCCAGCATTTT CASSLDGNQPQHF